These T cell receptor beta chains were read from a single sample in a study of Ad26.COV2.S vaccination and SARS-CoV-2 variants. Generated by immunoSEQ multiplex PCR, the TCRdb table keeps only in-frame clones and is missing some. The sample lists fewer than 400,000 clones, about nine tenths occurring once. The sample consisted of peripheral blood, taken in a trial of Ad26.COV2.S vaccine versus placebo. Source of these receptors: a person aged 18-60 years who received the Ad26.COV2.S COVID-19 vaccine or a placebo. Both conserved end residues are part of each CDR3. D genes are given only for firm matches. Size values are once, few and many counts, or a class for expanded clones, and some rows have none.

V gene	J gene	D gene	clone size	CDR3 DNA	CDR3 protein
TRBV5-1	TRBJ1-5	-	-	TGCGCCAGCAGCTTGTGGGAGGGAGATCAGCCCCAGCATTTT	CASSLWEGDQPQHF
TRBV27	TRBJ2-2	TRBD2	-	TGTGCCAGCAGTTGGGGACTAGCGGGAGGGCCTTTCGGCGGGGAGCTGTTTTTT	CASSWGLAGGPFGGELFF
TRBV11-2	TRBJ2-7	-	once	TGTGCCAGCAGCAAATCGACACCTACCTACGAGCAGTACTTC	CASSKSTPTYEQYF
TRBV28	TRBJ1-5	TRBD1	-	TGTGCCAGCAGTTTCAGGGGGGCCAGCCAGCCCCAGCATTTT	CASSFRGASQPQHF
TRBV7-6	TRBJ2-3	TRBD2	-	TGTGCCAGCAGCACCAGAGGACTAGCGGGAAGAACAGATACGCAGTATTTT	CASSTRGLAGRTDTQYF
TRBV7-6	TRBJ1-6	-	-	TGTGCCAGCAGCTTACAAAGGGGATTCAGTTCACCCCTCCACTTT	CASSLQRGFSSPLHF
TRBV12-3/TRBV12-4	TRBJ2-7	-	-	TGTGCCAGCAGCCAGGAAACAGGTAGGACGCAGTACTTC	CASSQETGRTQYF
TRBV9	TRBJ2-3	-	-	TGTGCCAGCAGAAAGGAGGGGACAGATACGCAGTATTTT	CASRKEGTDTQYF
TRBV7-3	TRBJ2-1	-	-	TGTGCCAGCAGCTTCACAGGGTACAATGAGCAGTTCTTC	CASSFTGYNEQFF
TRBV4-1	TRBJ1-1	TRBD1	-	TGCGCCAGCAGCCAAGGACAGGGAATCACTGAAGCTTTCTTT	CASSQGQGITEAFF
TRBV6-2/TRBV6-3	TRBJ2-5	TRBD1	-	TGTGCCAGCAGTTACTCACAGGGGGCCGAAGAGACCCAGTACTTC	CASSYSQGAEETQYF
TRBV4-3	TRBJ2-5	-	-	TGCGCCAGCAGCCCCCGGGAGTGGGAGCAAGAGACCCAGTACTTC	CASSPREWEQETQYF
TRBV7-3	TRBJ1-1	-	-	TGTGCCAGCAGCTTGGCCCCCACGCTGAACACTGAAGCTTTCTTT	CASSLAPTLNTEAFF
TRBV12-3/TRBV12-4	TRBJ2-1	TRBD2	many	TGTGCCAGCACCTCCCTACGGGAGGGGGGACAGTTCTTC	CASTSLREGGQFF
TRBV6-1	TRBJ2-7	TRBD1	once	TGTGCCAGCAGTGAGACAGGGGGTTTATCCTACGAGCAGTACTTC	CASSETGGLSYEQYF
TRBV29-1	TRBJ1-4	-	-	TGCGGCCGGCGCAGGAAGGCCCCACCCATTAATGAAAAACTGTTTTTT	CGRRRKAPPINEKLFF
TRBV7-2	TRBJ2-7	-	-	TGTGCCAGCAGTAGCCGGGGGCATAACTACGAGCAGTACTTC	CASSSRGHNYEQYF
TRBV2	TRBJ1-4	TRBD1	-	TGTGCCAGCAGTGACCGACAGGGTGGCTTAAGAGGAGAAAAACTGTTTTTT	CASSDRQGGLRGEKLFF
TRBV6-1	TRBJ2-7	-	-	TGTGCCAGCAGTGAACAGAGGGAGTTACGTGACGAGCAGTACTTC	CASSEQRELRDEQYF
TRBV9	TRBJ2-5	-	-	TGTGCCAGCAGCGTGTCAGGGGTGGGAGAGACCCAGTACTTC	CASSVSGVGETQYF
TRBV5-1	TRBJ1-1	-	-	TGCGCCAGCAGCTTACAGGGTTACGGCACTGAAGCTTTCTTT	CASSLQGYGTEAFF
TRBV7-2	TRBJ1-1	-	-	TGTGCCAGCAGCTCCCGGATTATAGGAAGGGGCCTAAACACTGAAGCTTTCTTT	CASSSRIIGRGLNTEAFF
TRBV6-6	TRBJ2-2	-	few	TGTGCCAGCAGTCCGAGGGAAACTGGGGAGCTGTTTTTT	CASSPRETGELFF
TRBV11-2	TRBJ1-6	-	-	TGTGCCAGCAGCTTAGGGGCCTCACCCCTCCACTTT	CASSLGASPLHF
TRBV28	TRBJ2-1	-	-	TGTGCCACCAAGCCCGGACTGGTATACAATGAGCAGTTCTTC	CATKPGLVYNEQFF
TRBV30	TRBJ1-1	-	-	TGTGCCTGGACCCGGGTAGACATGAACACTGAAGCTTTCTTT	CAWTRVDMNTEAFF
TRBV5-4	TRBJ2-1	-	-	TGTGCCAGCAGCTTTACAGGGAACAATGAGCAGTTCTTC	CASSFTGNNEQFF
TRBV19	TRBJ1-1	TRBD1	once	TGTGCCAGTAGTTCGCAGGGGGGCACTGAAGCTTTCTTT	CASSSQGGTEAFF
TRBV15	TRBJ1-6	-	-	TGTGCCACCAGCAGAGAACAGGGAGGACATTCACCCCTCCACTTT	CATSREQGGHSPLHF
TRBV28	TRBJ2-6	-	-	TGTGCCAGCAGTCCAACCACGGACAGCTCTGGGGCCAACGTCCTGACTTTC	CASSPTTDSSGANVLTF
TRBV5-1	TRBJ2-2	TRBD1	-	TGCGCCAGCAGCCCCGCGGGACAGGGGATGAACACCGGGGAGCTGTTTTTT	CASSPAGQGMNTGELFF
TRBV14	TRBJ2-7	TRBD1	-	TGTGCCAGCAGGCAACAGGGGGCCTACGAGCAGTACTTC	CASRQQGAYEQYF
TRBV3-1/TRBV3-2	TRBJ2-2	TRBD1	-	TGTGCCAGCAGCCCCCTAAGGGGGCGGAGGGAGCTGTTTTTT	CASSPLRGRRELFF
TRBV10-3	TRBJ2-1	TRBD2	-	TGTGCCATCAGAGGCGGCGGGACTAGCATCGATGAGCAGTTCTTC	CAIRGGGTSIDEQFF
TRBV28	TRBJ2-3	TRBD1	-	TGTGCCAGCAGTTTGAACCCCGACAGGGTAGCTGATACGCAGTATTTT	CASSLNPDRVADTQYF
TRBV18	TRBJ1-4	TRBD1	-	TGTGCCAGCTCACCGGGACAGCGTAATGAAAAACTGTTTTTT	CASSPGQRNEKLFF
TRBV11-2	TRBJ1-2	-	-	TGTGCCAGCAGCTTCCCCCAACTCAATGGCTACACCTTC	CASSFPQLNGYTF
TRBV7-9	TRBJ1-1	-	-	TGTGCCAGCAGCTTAGGAGGGGGGCCAAACACTGAAGCTTTCTTT	CASSLGGGPNTEAFF
TRBV11-1	TRBJ2-3	-	-	TGTGCCAGCAGGGATACTATAGGGGCATCGGGAGATACGCAGTATTTT	CASRDTIGASGDTQYF